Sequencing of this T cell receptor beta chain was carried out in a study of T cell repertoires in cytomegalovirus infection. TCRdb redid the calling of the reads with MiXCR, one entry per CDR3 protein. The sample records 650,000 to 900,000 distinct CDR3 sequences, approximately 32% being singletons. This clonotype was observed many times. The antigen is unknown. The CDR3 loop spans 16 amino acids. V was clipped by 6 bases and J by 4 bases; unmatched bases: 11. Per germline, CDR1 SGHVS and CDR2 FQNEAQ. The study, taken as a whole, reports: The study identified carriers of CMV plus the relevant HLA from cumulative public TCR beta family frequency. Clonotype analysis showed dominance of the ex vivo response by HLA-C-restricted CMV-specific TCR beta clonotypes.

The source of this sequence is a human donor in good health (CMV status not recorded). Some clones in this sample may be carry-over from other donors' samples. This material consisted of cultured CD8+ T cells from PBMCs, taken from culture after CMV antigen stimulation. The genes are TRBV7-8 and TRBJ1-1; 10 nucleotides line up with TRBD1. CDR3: CASRLPGQGILTEAFF. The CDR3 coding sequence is TGTGCCAGCAGGTTACCGGGACAGGGGATCCTCACTGAAGCTTTCTTT. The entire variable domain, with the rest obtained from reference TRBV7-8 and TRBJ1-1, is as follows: GAGVSQSPRYKVAKRGQDVALRCDPISGHVSLFWYQQALGQGPEFLTYFQNEAQLDKSGLPSDRFFAERPEGSVSTLKIQRTQQEDSAVYLCASRLPGQGILTEAFFGQGTRLTVV.